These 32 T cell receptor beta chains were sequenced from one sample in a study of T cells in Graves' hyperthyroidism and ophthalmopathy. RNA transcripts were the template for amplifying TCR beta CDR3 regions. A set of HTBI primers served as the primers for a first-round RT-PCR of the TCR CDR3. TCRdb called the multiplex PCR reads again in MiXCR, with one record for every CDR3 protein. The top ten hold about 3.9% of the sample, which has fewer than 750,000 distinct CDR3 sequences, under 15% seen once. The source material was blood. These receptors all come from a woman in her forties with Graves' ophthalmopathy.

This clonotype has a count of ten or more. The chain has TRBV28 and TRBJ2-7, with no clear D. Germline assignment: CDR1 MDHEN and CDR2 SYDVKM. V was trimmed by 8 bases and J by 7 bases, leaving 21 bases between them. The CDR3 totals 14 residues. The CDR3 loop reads CASLRTETPLEQYF. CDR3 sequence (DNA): TGTGCCAGCCTTCGGACGGAAACACCCTTAGAGCAGTACTTC.

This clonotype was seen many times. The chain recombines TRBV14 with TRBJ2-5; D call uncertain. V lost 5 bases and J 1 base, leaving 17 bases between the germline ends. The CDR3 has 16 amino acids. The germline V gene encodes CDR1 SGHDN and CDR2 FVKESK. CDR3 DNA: TGTGCCAGCAGCAAGTACCTGGAACGGCTCCAAGAGACCCAGTACTTC. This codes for CASSKYLERLQETQYF.

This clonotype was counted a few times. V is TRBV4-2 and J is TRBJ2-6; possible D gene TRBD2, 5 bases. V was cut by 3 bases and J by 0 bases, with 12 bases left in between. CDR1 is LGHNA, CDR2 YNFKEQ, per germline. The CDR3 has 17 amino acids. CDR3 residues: CASSQGQGGSGANVLTF. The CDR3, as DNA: TGTGCCAGCAGCCAGGGCCAAGGAGGCTCTGGGGCCAACGTCCTGACTTTC.

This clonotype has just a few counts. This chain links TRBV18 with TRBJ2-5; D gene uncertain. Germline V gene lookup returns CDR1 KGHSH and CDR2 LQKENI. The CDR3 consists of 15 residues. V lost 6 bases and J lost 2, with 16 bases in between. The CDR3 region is CASSRAPRTQETQYF. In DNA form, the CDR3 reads TGTGCCAGCTCCCGAGCCCCCCGCACTCAAGAGACCCAGTACTTC.

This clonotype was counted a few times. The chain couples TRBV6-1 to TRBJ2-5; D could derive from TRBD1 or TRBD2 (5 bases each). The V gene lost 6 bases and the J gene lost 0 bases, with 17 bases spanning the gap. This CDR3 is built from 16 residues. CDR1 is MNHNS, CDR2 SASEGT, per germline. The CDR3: CASRTWSGLDQETQYF. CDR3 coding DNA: TGTGCCAGCAGGACTTGGTCGGGGCTAGACCAAGAGACCCAGTACTTC.

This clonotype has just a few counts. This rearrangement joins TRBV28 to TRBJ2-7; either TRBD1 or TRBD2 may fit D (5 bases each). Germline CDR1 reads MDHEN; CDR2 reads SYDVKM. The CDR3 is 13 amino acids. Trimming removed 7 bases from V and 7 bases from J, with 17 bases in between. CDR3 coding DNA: TGTGCCAGCACTCTAAGGGGTCCGGGAGAGCAGTACTTC. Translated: CASTLRGPGEQYF.

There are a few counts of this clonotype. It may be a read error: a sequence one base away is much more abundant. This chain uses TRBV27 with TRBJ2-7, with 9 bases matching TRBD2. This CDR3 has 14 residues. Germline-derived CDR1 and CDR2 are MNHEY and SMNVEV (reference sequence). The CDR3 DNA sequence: TGTGCCAGCGGTAGCGGGAGAGGGGCCTACGGGCAGTACTTC. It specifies CASGSGRGAYGQYF.

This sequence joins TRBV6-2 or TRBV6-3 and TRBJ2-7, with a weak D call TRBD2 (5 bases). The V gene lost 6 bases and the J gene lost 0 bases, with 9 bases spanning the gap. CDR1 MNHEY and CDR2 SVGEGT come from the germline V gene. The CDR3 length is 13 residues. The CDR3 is CASRVGSSYEQYF. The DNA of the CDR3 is TGTGCCAGCAGAGTGGGGAGCTCCTACGAGCAGTACTTC.

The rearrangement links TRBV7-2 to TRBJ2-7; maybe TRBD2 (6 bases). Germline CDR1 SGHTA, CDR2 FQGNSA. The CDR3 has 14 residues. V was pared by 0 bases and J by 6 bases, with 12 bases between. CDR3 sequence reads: CASSLAVGGIEQYF. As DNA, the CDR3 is TGTGCCAGCAGCTTAGCGGTTGGCGGGATCGAGCAGTACTTC.

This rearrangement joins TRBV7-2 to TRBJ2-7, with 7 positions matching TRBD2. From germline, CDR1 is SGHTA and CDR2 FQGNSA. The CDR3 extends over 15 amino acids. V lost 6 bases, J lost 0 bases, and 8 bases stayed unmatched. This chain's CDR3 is CASSFRSGYSYEQYF. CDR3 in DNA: TGTGCCAGCAGTTTTCGTAGCGGGTACTCCTACGAGCAGTACTTC.

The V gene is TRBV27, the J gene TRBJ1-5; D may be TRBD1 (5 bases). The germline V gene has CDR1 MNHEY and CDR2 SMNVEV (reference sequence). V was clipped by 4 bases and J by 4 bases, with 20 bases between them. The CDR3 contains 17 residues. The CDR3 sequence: CASSSLSSRGLNQPQHF. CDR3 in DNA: TGTGCCAGCAGTTCCCTCAGCTCCCGGGGCCTTAATCAGCCCCAGCATTTT.

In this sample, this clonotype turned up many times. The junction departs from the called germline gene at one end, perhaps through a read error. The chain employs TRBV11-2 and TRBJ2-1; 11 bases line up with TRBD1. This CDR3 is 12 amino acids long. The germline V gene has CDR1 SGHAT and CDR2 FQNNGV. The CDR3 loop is CASSLNGDRGAF. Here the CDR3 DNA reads TGTGCCAGCAGCTTAAATGGGGACAGGGGGGCCTTC.

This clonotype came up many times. CDR3 amino acids: CAWNRGASSYEQYF. The CDR3 DNA is TGTGCCTGGAATCGGGGGGCGAGCTCCTACGAGCAGTACTTC. V is TRBV30 and J is TRBJ2-7; TRBD2 might be the D (7 bases). V gave up 4 bases and J gave up 0 bases, with 13 bases separating them. Germline V gene lookup returns CDR1 GTSNPN and CDR2 SVGIG (reference sequence). CDR3 size: 14 residues.

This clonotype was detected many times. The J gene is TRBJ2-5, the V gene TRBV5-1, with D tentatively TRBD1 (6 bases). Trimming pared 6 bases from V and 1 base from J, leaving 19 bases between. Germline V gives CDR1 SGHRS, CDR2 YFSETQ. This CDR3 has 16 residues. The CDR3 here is CASTGQRRDTQETQYF. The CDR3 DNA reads TGCGCCAGCACCGGACAGCGGAGAGATACCCAAGAGACCCAGTACTTC.

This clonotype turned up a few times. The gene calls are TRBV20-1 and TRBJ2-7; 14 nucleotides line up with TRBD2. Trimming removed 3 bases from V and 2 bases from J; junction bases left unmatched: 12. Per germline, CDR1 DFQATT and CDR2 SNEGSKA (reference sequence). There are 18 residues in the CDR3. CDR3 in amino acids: CSARKGTSGSYRTYEQYF. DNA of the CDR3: TGCAGTGCTAGGAAAGGGACTAGCGGGAGTTACCGAACCTACGAGCAGTACTTC.

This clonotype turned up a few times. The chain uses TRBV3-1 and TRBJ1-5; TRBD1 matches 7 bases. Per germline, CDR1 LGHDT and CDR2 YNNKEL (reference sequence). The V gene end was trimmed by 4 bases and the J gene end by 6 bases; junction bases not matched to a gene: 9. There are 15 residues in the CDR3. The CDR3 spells CASSPSGGGGQPQHF. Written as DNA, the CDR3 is TGTGCCAGCAGCCCCTCCGGAGGGGGCGGTCAGCCCCAGCATTTT.

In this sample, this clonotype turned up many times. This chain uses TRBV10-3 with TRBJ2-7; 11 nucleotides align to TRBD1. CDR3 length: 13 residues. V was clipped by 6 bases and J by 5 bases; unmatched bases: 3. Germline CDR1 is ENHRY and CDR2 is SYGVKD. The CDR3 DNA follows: TGTGCCATCAGGGAGGGACAGGGGGACGAGCAGTACTTC. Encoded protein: CAIREGQGDEQYF.

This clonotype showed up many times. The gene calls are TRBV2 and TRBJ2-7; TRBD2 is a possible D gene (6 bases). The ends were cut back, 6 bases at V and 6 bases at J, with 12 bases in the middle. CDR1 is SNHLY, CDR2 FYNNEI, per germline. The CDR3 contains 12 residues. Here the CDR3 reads CASSPLAREQYF. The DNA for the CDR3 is TGTGCCAGCAGCCCACTAGCACGCGAGCAGTACTTC.

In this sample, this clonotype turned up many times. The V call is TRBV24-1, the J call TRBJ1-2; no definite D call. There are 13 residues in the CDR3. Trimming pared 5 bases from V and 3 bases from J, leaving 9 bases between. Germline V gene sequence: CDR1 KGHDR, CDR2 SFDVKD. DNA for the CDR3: TGTGCCACCAGTGCCGGGGTTGACTATGGCTACACCTTC. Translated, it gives CATSAGVDYGYTF.

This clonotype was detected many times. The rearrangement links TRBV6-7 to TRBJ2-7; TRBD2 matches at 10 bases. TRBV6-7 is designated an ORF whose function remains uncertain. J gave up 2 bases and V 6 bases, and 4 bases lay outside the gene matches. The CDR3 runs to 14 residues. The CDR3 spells CASRRTSGPYEQYF. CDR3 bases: TGTGCCAGCAGACGGACTAGCGGACCCTACGAGCAGTACTTC.

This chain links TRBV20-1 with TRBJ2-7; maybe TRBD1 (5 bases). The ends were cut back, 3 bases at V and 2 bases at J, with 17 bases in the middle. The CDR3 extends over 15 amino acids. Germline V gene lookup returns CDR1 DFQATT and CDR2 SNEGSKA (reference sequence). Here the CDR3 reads CSARGRIGNPYEQYF. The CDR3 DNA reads TGCAGTGCTAGGGGGCGAATAGGAAACCCCTACGAGCAGTACTTC.

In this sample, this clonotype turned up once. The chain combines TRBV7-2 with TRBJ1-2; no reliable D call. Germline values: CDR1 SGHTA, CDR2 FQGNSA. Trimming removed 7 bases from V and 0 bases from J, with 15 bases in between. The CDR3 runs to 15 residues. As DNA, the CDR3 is TGTGCCAGCACCAGACCGGACGGAGCTAACTATGGCTACACCTTC. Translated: CASTRPDGANYGYTF.

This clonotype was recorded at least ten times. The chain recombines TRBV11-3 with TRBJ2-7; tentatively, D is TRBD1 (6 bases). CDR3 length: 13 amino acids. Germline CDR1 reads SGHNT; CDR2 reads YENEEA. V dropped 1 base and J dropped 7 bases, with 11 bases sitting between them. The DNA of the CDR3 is TGTGCCAGCAGCTTAGTTGGGACAAGGGAGCAGTACTTC. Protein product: CASSLVGTREQYF.

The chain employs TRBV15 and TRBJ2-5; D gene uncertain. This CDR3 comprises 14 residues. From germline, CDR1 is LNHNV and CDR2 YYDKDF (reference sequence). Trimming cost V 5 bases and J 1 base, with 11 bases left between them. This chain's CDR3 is CATSGILPQETQYF. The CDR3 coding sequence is TGTGCCACCAGCGGCATTTTACCCCAAGAGACCCAGTACTTC.

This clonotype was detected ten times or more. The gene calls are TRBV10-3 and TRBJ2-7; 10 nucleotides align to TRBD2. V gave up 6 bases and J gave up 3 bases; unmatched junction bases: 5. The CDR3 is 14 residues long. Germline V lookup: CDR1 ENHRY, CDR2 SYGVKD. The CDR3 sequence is CAIRTSGTVYEQYF. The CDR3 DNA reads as TGTGCCATCAGAACTAGCGGGACCGTCTACGAGCAGTACTTC.

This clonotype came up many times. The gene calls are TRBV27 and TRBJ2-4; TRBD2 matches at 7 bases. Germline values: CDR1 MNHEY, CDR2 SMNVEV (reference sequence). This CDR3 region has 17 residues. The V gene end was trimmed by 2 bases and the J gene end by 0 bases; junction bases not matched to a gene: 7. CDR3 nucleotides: TGTGCCAGCAGTTTACTGGGGGAGGGCCCAGCCAAAAACATTCAGTACTTC. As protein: CASSLLGEGPAKNIQYF.

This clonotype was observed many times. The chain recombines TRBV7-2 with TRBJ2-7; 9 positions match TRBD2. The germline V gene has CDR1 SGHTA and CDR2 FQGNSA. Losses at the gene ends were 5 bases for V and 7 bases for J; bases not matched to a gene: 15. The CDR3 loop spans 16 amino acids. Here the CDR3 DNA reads TGTGCCAGCAGCCCCATTCGCGGGAGGGCCTCTAGGGAGCAGTACTTC. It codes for CASSPIRGRASREQYF.

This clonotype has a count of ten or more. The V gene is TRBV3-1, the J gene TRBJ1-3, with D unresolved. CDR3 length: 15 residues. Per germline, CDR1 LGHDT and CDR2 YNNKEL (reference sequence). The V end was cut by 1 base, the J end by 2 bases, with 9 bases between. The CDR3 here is CASSQGVFAGNTIYF. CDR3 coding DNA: TGTGCCAGCAGCCAAGGAGTGTTCGCTGGAAACACCATATATTTT.

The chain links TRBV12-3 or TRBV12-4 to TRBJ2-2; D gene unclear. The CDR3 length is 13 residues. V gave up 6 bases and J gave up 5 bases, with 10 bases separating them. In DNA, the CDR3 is TGTGCCAGCAGGCTTAGGTGGACCGGGGAGCTGTTTTTT. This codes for CASRLRWTGELFF.

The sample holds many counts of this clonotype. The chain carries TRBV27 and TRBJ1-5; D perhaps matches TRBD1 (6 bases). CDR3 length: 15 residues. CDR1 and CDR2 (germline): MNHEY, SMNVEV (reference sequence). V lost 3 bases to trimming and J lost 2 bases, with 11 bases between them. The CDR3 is CASSFGGPGNQPQHF. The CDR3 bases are TGTGCCAGCAGTTTCGGGGGGCCAGGCAATCAGCCCCAGCATTTT.

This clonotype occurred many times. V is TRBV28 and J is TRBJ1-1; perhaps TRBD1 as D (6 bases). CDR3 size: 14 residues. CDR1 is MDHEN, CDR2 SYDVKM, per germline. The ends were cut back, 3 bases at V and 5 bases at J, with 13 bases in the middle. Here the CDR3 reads CASSFRGGGTEAFF. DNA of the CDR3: TGTGCCAGCAGTTTTAGGGGGGGCGGGACTGAAGCTTTCTTT.

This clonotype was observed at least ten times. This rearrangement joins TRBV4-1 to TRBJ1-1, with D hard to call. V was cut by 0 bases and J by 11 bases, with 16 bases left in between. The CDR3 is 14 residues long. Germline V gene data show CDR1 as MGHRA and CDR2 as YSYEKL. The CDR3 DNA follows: TGCGCCAGCAGCCAAGACTTGGAGAGGGAAAGGGCTTTCTTT. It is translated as CASSQDLERERAFF.